The 29 T cell receptor beta chains below were found in one sample sequenced in a study of blood T cells in healthy people across ages. Then a second PCR, running roughly 7 to 11 cycles, was carried out with a sample-barcoded 5' primer and a J-beta primer mix. TCRdb reprocessed the 5' RACE reads via MiXCR and lists one record per CDR3 protein. The sample carries some 920,000 distinct CDR3 sequences, just over 50% recorded once. The sample taken for sequencing was blood. The source is a woman aged 55-70 years in good health.

The V gene is TRBV20-1, the J gene TRBJ2-1; 13 bases agree with TRBD2. CDR1 is DFQATT, CDR2 SNEGSKA, per germline (reference sequence). V lost 1 base and J lost 10; bases outside the gene matches: 10. The length of the CDR3 is 16 residues. The CDR3 here is CSARGGLAGVLEEQFF. The CDR3 DNA sequence: TGCAGTGCTAGAGGAGGACTAGCGGGAGTATTGGAGGAGCAGTTCTTC.

This chain uses TRBV2 with TRBJ2-7; D possibly corresponds to TRBD1 (5 bases). The J call is in doubt because the DNA end fits TRBJ2-5 better. This CDR3 is 14 amino acids long. Germline CDR1 and CDR2: SNHLY and FYNNEI. In nucleotides, the CDR3 is TGTGCCAGCAGAAAAGGGGCAGGGCAAGAGACCCAGTACTTC. Protein sequence: CASRKGAGQETQYF.

Details on this clonotype: One junction end does not reproduce the germline sequence, and a read error may be involved. The rearrangement links TRBV29-1 to TRBJ2-1; 8 bases agree with TRBD1. Germline lookup yields CDR1 SQVTM and CDR2 ANQGSEA. There are 15 residues in the CDR3. CDR3 DNA sequence: TGCAGCATTGAGGTGCTTCAGGGGGCCAGGAATGAGCAGTTCTTC. This codes for CSIEVLQGARNEQFF.

This chain links TRBV5-1 with TRBJ2-1, with D possibly TRBD2 on 5 matching bases. The V and J ends lost 1 base and 5 bases respectively, with 13 bases between them. The CDR3 has 15 amino acids. Germline V gives CDR1 SGHRS, CDR2 YFSETQ. The CDR3 spells CASSLIPGIDNEQFF. In nucleotides, the CDR3 is TGCGCCAGCAGCTTGATCCCGGGAATCGACAATGAGCAGTTCTTC.

The table lists this clonotype with a few counts. The chain uses TRBV3-1 and TRBJ2-3; 12 positions match TRBD2. The CDR3 contains 20 residues. The junction had 16 bases not matched to a gene; V was cut back by 1 base and J by 5 bases. Germline V gene lookup returns CDR1 LGHDT and CDR2 YNNKEL (reference sequence). The CDR3 region has the DNA TGTGCCAGCAGCCAAGGACTAGCGGGAGACGTGGTTCCCCCACTAGATACGCAGTATTTT. Translation: CASSQGLAGDVVPPLDTQYF.

The chain combines TRBV7-3 with TRBJ1-1; D is possibly TRBD1 (6 bases). The CDR3 is 13 residues long. CDR1 and CDR2 from the germline V gene are SGHTA and FQGTGA. V gave up 2 bases and J gave up 6 bases, with 10 bases separating them. CDR3 sequence (DNA): TGTGCCAGCAGCTTAGACAGGATGGCTGAAGCTTTCTTT. Amino acids: CASSLDRMAEAFF. The entire variable domain, with the rest obtained from reference TRBV7-3 and TRBJ1-1, is as follows: GAGVSQTPSNKVTEKGKYVELRCDPISGHTALYWYRQSLGQGPEFLIYFQGTGAADDSGLPNDRFFAVRPEGSVSTLKIQRTERGDSAVYLCASSLDRMAEAFFGQGTRLTVV.

This clonotype was counted only a few times. The chain joins TRBV10-3 to TRBJ1-6, with 9 nucleotides matching TRBD1. J was trimmed by 9 bases and V by 0 bases; bases with no gene match: 3. The CDR3 runs 15 residues. From germline, CDR1 is ENHRY and CDR2 SYGVKD. CDR3 protein: CAISESGTGSSPLHF. The CDR3, as DNA: TGTGCCATCAGTGAGTCTGGGACAGGGTCTTCACCCCTCCACTTT.

The V call is TRBV4-2, the J call TRBJ1-2, with TRBD1 as a possible D gene (5 bases). Germline V gene data show CDR1 as LGHNA and CDR2 as YNFKEQ. The CDR3 spans 14 residues. V lost 0 bases and J 3 bases, leaving 8 bases between the germline ends. As DNA, the CDR3 is TGTGCCAGCAGCCAAGATGGGGGTTACTATGGCTACACCTTC. Its translation: CASSQDGGYYGYTF.

The chain employs TRBV15 and TRBJ2-1; TRBD2 matches at 11 bases. V was clipped by 5 bases and J by 4 bases; unmatched bases: 13. The CDR3 has 18 residues. CDR1 is LNHNV, CDR2 YYDKDF, per germline (reference sequence). The CDR3 is CATSEKGLAGHGYNEQFF. As DNA, the CDR3 is TGTGCCACCAGCGAAAAAGGACTAGCGGGCCACGGATACAATGAGCAGTTCTTC.

The chain joins TRBV29-1 to TRBJ2-7; tentatively, D is TRBD1 (6 bases). This CDR3 region has 12 residues. Germline values: CDR1 SQVTM, CDR2 ANQGSEA. V was pared by 4 bases and J by 4 bases, with 11 bases between. CDR3 amino acids: CSVAGDRYEQYF. The CDR3 DNA reads TGCAGCGTTGCAGGAGACAGGTACGAGCAGTACTTC.

The chain employs TRBV18 and TRBJ2-7; D may be TRBD2 (6 bases). The CDR3 has 15 residues. V shed 3 bases and J shed 1 base, with 13 bases lying between them. Germline V gene data show CDR1 as KGHSH and CDR2 as LQKENI. CDR3 region: CASSPEGIESYEQYF. The DNA of the CDR3 is TGTGCCAGCTCACCGGAGGGGATTGAGTCCTACGAGCAGTACTTC.

In DNA form, the CDR3 reads TGTGCCAGCAGCGTGCAGCGGGAGAATCAGCCCCAGCATTTT. It yields the protein CASSVQRENQPQHF. The chain couples TRBV7-9 to TRBJ1-5, with no clear D. The V gene lost 5 bases and the J gene lost 4 bases, with 12 bases spanning the gap. This CDR3 contains 14 residues. Germline-derived CDR1 and CDR2 are SEHNR and FQNEAQ (reference sequence).

This chain uses TRBV11-2 with TRBJ2-5; D is perhaps TRBD1 or TRBD2 (5 bases each). This CDR3 contains 15 residues. Germline V CDR1 and CDR2: SGHAT, FQNNGV. Trimming left V 6 bases short and J 2 bases short, with 16 bases between. CDR3 in amino acids: CASRLPGRSQETQYF. The CDR3, as DNA: TGTGCCAGCAGGCTTCCGGGACGGTCACAAGAGACCCAGTACTTC.

The rearrangement uses TRBV12-3 or TRBV12-4 and TRBJ2-3, with TRBD2 matching 13 bases. This CDR3 region has 17 residues. With 5 bases clipped from V and 0 bases from J, the junction kept 5 bases outside the gene matches. The CDR3 region has the DNA TGTGCCAGCAGTCGACTAGCGGGAGGCTCTAGCACAGATACGCAGTATTTT. Amino acid sequence: CASSRLAGGSSTDTQYF.

The chain joins TRBV5-1 to TRBJ2-7; 10 bases line up with TRBD2. The J call may be in error: the DNA end matches TRBJ2-5 better. Germline assignment: CDR1 SGHRS and CDR2 YFSETQ. The CDR3 runs 16 residues. CDR3 DNA: TGCGCCAGCACCTCTAGGGGAGCGGGAGGGTTGGAGACCCAGTACTTC. It encodes CASTSRGAGGLETQYF.

CDR3 region: CASTNTSFGWLFF. The CDR3 DNA follows: TGTGCCAGCACCAATACTTCCTTCGGGTGGCTGTTTTTT. V is TRBV12-3 or TRBV12-4 and J is TRBJ1-4, with D unresolved. The CDR3 contains 13 residues. Trimming pared 7 bases from V and 14 bases from J, leaving 20 bases between.

The chain recombines TRBV4-2 with TRBJ2-7; possibly TRBD1 or TRBD2 for D (5 bases each). Trimming removed 2 bases from V and 6 bases from J, with 17 bases in between. Germline assignment: CDR1 LGHNA and CDR2 YNFKEQ. The length of the CDR3 is 15 residues. The CDR3 DNA sequence: TGTGCCAGCAGCCAACTCGTCGGGTCGAGGGGCGAGCAGTACTTC. Translated: CASSQLVGSRGEQYF.

This chain links TRBV12-3 or TRBV12-4 with TRBJ2-1, with 7 bases lining up with TRBD2. V dropped 6 bases and J dropped 5; count of bases not matched to a gene: 13. This CDR3 has 16 amino acids. The CDR3 reads CASRAGLPGSNNEQFF. The CDR3 DNA reads TGTGCCAGCAGAGCGGGGCTTCCCGGGAGCAACAATGAGCAGTTCTTC.

The table lists this clonotype with a few counts. The rearrangement joins TRBV20-1 to TRBJ2-1; D unresolved. CDR3 length equals 13 residues. CDR1 DFQATT and CDR2 SNEGSKA come from the germline V gene (reference sequence). The V gene lost 5 bases and the J gene lost 7 bases, with 15 bases spanning the gap. CDR3 in amino acids: CSAHTYGVNEQFF. Here the CDR3 DNA reads TGCAGTGCTCACACATACGGTGTGAATGAGCAGTTCTTC.

V usage is TRBV11-2 and J usage is TRBJ2-7; either TRBD1 or TRBD2 may supply D (6 bases each). The V gene lost 6 bases and the J gene lost 7 bases, with 10 bases spanning the gap. Germline values: CDR1 SGHAT, CDR2 FQNNGV. The CDR3 totals 11 residues. CDR3 nucleotides: TGTGCCAGCAGACGGGGGCATGAGCAGTACTTC. It specifies CASRRGHEQYF.

The chain recombines TRBV15 with TRBJ2-5; 10 bases agree with TRBD1. Germline CDR1 LNHNV, CDR2 YYDKDF (reference sequence). The CDR3 is made up of 15 amino acids. V was pared by 3 bases and J by 5 bases, with 6 bases of the junction left unmatched. CDR3 amino acids: CATSRRQGASETQYF. The DNA for the CDR3 is TGTGCCACCAGCAGGCGACAGGGGGCTTCCGAGACCCAGTACTTC.

The chain carries TRBV2 and TRBJ2-3; the match to TRBD2 covers 11 bases. The ends lost 6 bases at V and 3 bases at J; junction bases unmatched: 8. CDR3 length: 16 amino acids. The germline gives CDR1 SNHLY, CDR2 FYNNEI. The CDR3 nucleotides are TGTGCCAGCAGGAAACTAGCGGGAGTTAGTACAGATACGCAGTATTTT. Its protein is CASRKLAGVSTDTQYF.

CDR3 DNA sequence: TGTGCCAGCAGTAGACAGGGGGCTGTAGCCAAAAACATTCAGTACTTC. Residues: CASSRQGAVAKNIQYF. This sequence joins TRBV27 and TRBJ2-4, with TRBD1 identical over 10 bases. Germline loops: CDR1 MNHEY, CDR2 SMNVEV (reference sequence). This CDR3 contains 16 residues. The J segment lost 0 bases and the V segment lost 5 bases, leaving 4 bases of the junction unmatched.

The V gene is TRBV29-1, the J gene TRBJ2-7, with D possibly called TRBD1 or TRBD2 (5 bases each). This CDR3 is 14 amino acids long. Germline CDR1 is SQVTM and CDR2 is ANQGSEA. The ends were cut back, 4 bases at V and 6 bases at J, with 19 bases in the middle. The CDR3 reads CSVVRVGPLAEQYF. The DNA for the CDR3 is TGCAGCGTTGTACGGGTGGGACCCCTGGCCGAGCAGTACTTC.

J is TRBJ2-7 and V is TRBV13; the match to TRBD2 covers 13 bases. The junction had 8 bases not matched to a gene; V was cut back by 1 base and J by 2 bases. Germline assignment: CDR1 PRHDT and CDR2 FYEKMQ (reference sequence). The CDR3 runs to 18 residues. The CDR3 DNA follows: TGTGCCAGCAGCTTAGAATTGAGACTAGCGGGAGGTACCTACGAGCAGTACTTC. Amino acids: CASSLELRLAGGTYEQYF.

This clonotype appeared a few times. This rearrangement joins TRBV12-3 or TRBV12-4 to TRBJ2-4; D perhaps matches TRBD2 (5 bases). V was clipped by 6 bases and J by 9 bases, with 15 bases between them. This CDR3 has 13 amino acids. CDR3 sequence (DNA): TGTGCCAGCAGCACCACAAGAGAGGGCATTCAGTACTTC. Translation gives CASSTTREGIQYF.

This clonotype was seen a handful of times. This chain joins TRBV7-2 and TRBJ2-7, with 9 bases that match TRBD2. The CDR3 has 16 residues. Trimming at V came to 5 bases and at J to 0 bases, leaving 8 bases not matched to a gene. The germline V gene encodes CDR1 SGHTA and CDR2 FQGNSA. CDR3 DNA sequence: TGTGCCAGCAGCCCTCGGACTAGCGCGAGCTCCTACGAGCAGTACTTC. It specifies CASSPRTSASSYEQYF.

This clonotype was recorded at least ten times. The J gene is TRBJ2-1, the V gene TRBV6-1; no definite D call. The length of the CDR3 is 14 residues. V was pared by 7 bases and J by 0 bases, with 10 bases between. Germline V gene lookup returns CDR1 MNHNS and CDR2 SASEGT. This chain's CDR3 is CASTISSSYNEQFF. The CDR3 DNA follows: TGTGCCAGCACCATCAGTAGCTCCTACAATGAGCAGTTCTTC.

This rearrangement joins TRBV6-6 to TRBJ1-6; 7 positions match TRBD1. The CDR3 totals 14 residues. The germline CDR1 and CDR2 sequences are MNHNY and SVGAGI (reference sequence). V shed 6 bases and J 9 bases; nucleotides not matched to a gene: 8. In DNA form, the CDR3 reads TGTGCCAGCAGAGAAACAGGGGAAAGTTCACCCCTCCACTTT. As protein: CASRETGESSPLHF.